Below are 30 T cell receptor beta chains sequenced from a single sample in a study of shared clonotypes between healthy human individuals. Profiling relied on immunoSEQ multiplex PCR, and the TCRdb table lists in-frame clones only, not all of them. The repertoire holds 1.5 million to 1.9 million clones, with under 99% as singletons. What was sequenced was naive CD4+ T cells sorted from blood. Subset indicated: CD45RA+ positively selected. The receptors shown here come from a man aged 25 to 45 in good health.

The chain has TRBV7-2 and TRBJ2-1; D remains unclear. Per germline, CDR1 SGHTA and CDR2 FQGNSA. CDR3 length: 9 residues. Trimming cost V 2 bases and J 13 bases, with 3 bases left between them. The CDR3, as DNA: TGTGCCAGCAGCTTATCCCAGTTCTTC. As protein: CASSLSQFF.

This rearrangement joins TRBV7-6 to TRBJ2-1; D is undetermined. Trimming left V 0 bases short and J 6 bases short, with 12 bases between. Germline-derived CDR1 and CDR2 are SGHVS and FNYEAQ. The CDR3 has 15 residues. CDR3 bases: TGTGCCAGCAGCTTAGCTGCAAACACGGGCAATGAGCAGTTCTTC. Encoded protein: CASSLAANTGNEQFF.

The chain uses TRBV27 and TRBJ2-2; unclear D gene. Looked up from germline, CDR1 is MNHEY and CDR2 is SMNVEV (reference sequence). The germline V and J ends were trimmed by 4 bases and 8 bases, with 14 bases remaining between them. The CDR3 contains 14 residues. The chain's CDR3 is CASSSDWVLGELFF. The CDR3 DNA is TGTGCCAGCAGTTCGGATTGGGTGCTTGGGGAGCTGTTTTTT.

Worth noting for this clone: The same CDR3 is also encoded by other DNA sequences in this sample. The chain uses TRBV19 and TRBJ2-3; a possible D gene is TRBD2 (5 bases). CDR1 and CDR2 from the germline V gene are LNHDA and SQIVND (reference sequence). This CDR3 has 13 residues. The V gene lost 7 bases and the J gene lost 1 base, with 9 bases spanning the gap. The CDR3 here is CASTLRGTDTQYF. The CDR3 bases are TGTGCCAGTACCCTGAGGGGCACAGATACGCAGTATTTT. Full variable domain (remainder filled in from reference TRBV19 and TRBJ2-3): DGGITQSPKYLFRKEGQNVTLSCEQNLNHDAMYWYRQDPGQGLRLIYYSQIVNDFQKGDIAEGYSVSREKKESFPLTVTSAQKNPTAFYLCASTLRGTDTQYFGPGTRLTVL.

The V call is TRBV7-2, the J call TRBJ2-6; tentative D call: TRBD2 (6 bases). Germline CDR1 is SGHTA and CDR2 is FQGNSA. V shed 5 bases and J shed 7 bases, with 12 bases lying between them. The CDR3 is 14 residues long. For the CDR3, the DNA is TGTGCCAGCAGCCAATGGGACTTCGCCAACGTCCTGACTTTC. Its protein product is CASSQWDFANVLTF.

As for this clone: Additional DNA sequences in this sample encode the identical CDR3. The DNA for the CDR3 is TGTGCCAGCTCCCCCGGGACAGCCTACGAGCAGTACTTC. It specifies CASSPGTAYEQYF. This rearrangement joins TRBV18 to TRBJ2-7; 7 bases agree with TRBD1. Germline-derived CDR1 and CDR2 are KGHSH and LQKENI. The V segment lost 6 bases and the J segment 2 bases; nucleotides outside the gene matches: 4. This CDR3 has 13 amino acids. The entire variable domain, with the rest obtained from reference TRBV18 and TRBJ2-7, is as follows: NAGVMQNPRHLVRRRGQEARLRCSPMKGHSHVYWYRQLPEEGLKFMVYLQKENIIDESGMPKERFSAEFPKEGPSILRIQQVVRGDSAAYFCASSPGTAYEQYFGPGTRLTVT.

V gene TRBV27 combines with J gene TRBJ2-1; D assignment may be TRBD1 or TRBD2 (6 bases each). V lost 4 bases and J 4 bases, leaving 14 bases between the germline ends. This CDR3 contains 15 residues. The germline CDR1 and CDR2 sequences are MNHEY and SMNVEV (reference sequence). Here the CDR3 reads CASSWTLGGYNEQFF. The CDR3 nucleotides read TGTGCCAGCAGTTGGACCCTAGGGGGGTACAATGAGCAGTTCTTC.

The chain joins TRBV19 to TRBJ1-5; 8 bases are a match to TRBD1. The CDR3 length is 16 residues. The germline V gene encodes CDR1 LNHDA and CDR2 SQIVND (reference sequence). V was clipped by 6 bases and J by 2 bases; unmatched bases: 9. The CDR3 DNA is TGTGCCAGTAGCACACGACAGGGGTTGGGCAATCAGCCCCAGCATTTT. Translated, it gives CASSTRQGLGNQPQHF.

The V gene is TRBV29-1, the J gene TRBJ2-5; the D gene is possibly TRBD1 (6 bases). The CDR3 covers 12 residues. From germline, CDR1 is SQVTM and CDR2 ANQGSEA. Trimming left V 7 bases short and J 1 base short, with 10 bases between. The DNA of the CDR3 is TGCAGCGCGAACAGGGCCCAAGAGACCCAGTACTTC. It translates to CSANRAQETQYF.

J is TRBJ1-1 and V is TRBV28; 7 positions match TRBD1. The CDR3 is made up of 12 amino acids. The ends lost 5 bases at V and 8 bases at J; junction bases unmatched: 5. Germline-derived CDR1 and CDR2 are MDHEN and SYDVKM. For the CDR3, the DNA is TGTGCCAGCAGTCTCCAGACAGGGGAAGCTTTCTTT. As protein: CASSLQTGEAFF.

This sequence joins TRBV25-1 and TRBJ2-6; D gene uncertain. Trimming took off 7 bases at V and 0 bases at J, with 16 bases between the two ends. CDR1 is MGHDK and CDR2 is SYGVNS in the germline V gene. The CDR3 loop spans 17 amino acids. CDR3 protein: CASKAAVTDSGANVLTF. CDR3 sequence (DNA): TGTGCCAGCAAAGCAGCAGTAACCGACTCTGGGGCCAACGTCCTGACTTTC.

The rearrangement links TRBV18 to TRBJ2-3; 8 bases map to TRBD1. The V gene's germline CDR1 is KGHSH and CDR2 LQKENI. The CDR3 totals 14 residues. The V segment lost 3 bases and the J segment 5 bases; nucleotides outside the gene matches: 4. The DNA for the CDR3 is TGTGCCAGCTCACCGGACAGGGCCAAAGATACGCAGTATTTT. This sequence encodes CASSPDRAKDTQYF.

The V and J genes are TRBV5-8 and TRBJ2-7, with TRBD2 matching over 11 bases. This CDR3 spans 15 amino acids. Per germline, CDR1 SGHTS and CDR2 YDEGEE. The V gene end was trimmed by 0 bases and the J gene end by 2 bases; junction bases not matched to a gene: 1. The CDR3 region is CASSLGLAGTYEQYF. The DNA for the CDR3 is TGTGCCAGCAGCTTGGGACTAGCGGGGACCTACGAGCAGTACTTC.

V gene TRBV4-1 combines with J gene TRBJ1-4, with D maybe TRBD1 (6 bases). CDR1 is MGHRA, CDR2 YSYEKL, per germline. The V end lost 10 bases, the J end lost 0 bases, and 21 bases lay between the germline ends. This CDR3 has 17 amino acids. CDR3 loop: CATLDLTGSATNEKLFF. The CDR3 nucleotides read TGCGCCACCCTAGACCTCACAGGGAGTGCAACTAATGAAAAACTGTTTTTT.

The chain uses TRBV30 and TRBJ2-7, with 11 bases that match TRBD1. Per the germline V gene, CDR1 is GTSNPN and CDR2 is SVGIG (reference sequence). The V gene end was trimmed by 3 bases and the J gene end by 6 bases; junction bases not matched to a gene: 4. This CDR3 region has 13 residues. CDR3 in amino acids: CAWSTGTGGEQYF. The CDR3 region has the DNA TGTGCCTGGAGCACCGGGACAGGGGGCGAGCAGTACTTC.

The CDR3 sequence: CAIGAGQSYEQYF. As DNA, the CDR3 is TGTGCCATCGGCGCGGGACAGAGCTACGAGCAGTACTTC. The rearrangement joins TRBV10-3 to TRBJ2-7; a weak D match, TRBD1 (7 bases). V lost 8 bases and J lost 3, with 14 bases in between. This CDR3 is 13 amino acids long. CDR1 and CDR2 (germline): ENHRY, SYGVKD.

This clone was observed once. This rearrangement joins TRBV5-5 to TRBJ2-2; TRBD1 might be the D (5 bases). The ends were cut back, 1 base at V and 9 bases at J, with 13 bases in the middle. The CDR3 extends over 14 amino acids. Germline CDR1 reads SGHKS; CDR2 reads YYEKEE (reference sequence). The CDR3 protein is CASSLLGVGRELFF. CDR3 sequence (DNA): TGTGCCAGCAGCTTGCTAGGGGTAGGGAGGGAGCTGTTTTTT.

The J gene is TRBJ2-3, the V gene TRBV13; TRBD2 matches at 10 bases. V gave up 0 bases and J gave up 2 bases; unmatched junction bases: 8. CDR1 and CDR2 from the germline V gene are PRHDT and FYEKMQ (reference sequence). CDR3 length: 18 residues. CDR3 DNA sequence: TGTGCCAGCAGCTTAGGTAATCTAGCGGGAGTTACCACAGATACGCAGTATTTT. Translated: CASSLGNLAGVTTDTQYF. Full variable domain (outside the CDR3, taken from reference TRBV13 and TRBJ2-3): AAGVIQSPRHLIKEKRETATLKCYPIPRHDTVYWYQQGPGQDPQFLISFYEKMQSDKGSIPDRFSAQQFSDYHSELNMSSLELGDSALYFCASSLGNLAGVTTDTQYFGPGTRLTVL.

The chain employs TRBV5-1 and TRBJ2-7; 7 positions match TRBD1. In germline, CDR1 is SGHRS, CDR2 YFSETQ. V lost 0 bases to trimming and J lost 3 bases; unmatched junction nucleotides: 3. This CDR3 spans 14 amino acids. CDR3 protein: CASSLGQGHYEQYF. In DNA, the CDR3 is TGCGCCAGCAGCTTGGGACAGGGACACTACGAGCAGTACTTC.

The rearrangement links TRBV5-1 to TRBJ2-3; 9 positions match TRBD2. Per germline, CDR1 SGHRS and CDR2 YFSETQ. The CDR3 length is 16 residues. The J segment lost 6 bases and the V segment lost 0 bases, leaving 8 bases of the junction unmatched. The CDR3 DNA reads TGCGCCAGCAGCTTGGCCCTGATGAGCGGGAGGGATACGCAGTATTTT. This translates into CASSLALMSGRDTQYF.

The chain recombines TRBV4-3 with TRBJ2-3; 11 positions agree with TRBD1. This CDR3 spans 17 amino acids. With 1 base clipped from V and 4 bases from J, the junction kept 7 bases outside the gene matches. In germline, CDR1 is LGHNA, CDR2 YSLEER. CDR3 in amino acids: CASSQAGQGDTSDTQYF. The DNA of the CDR3 is TGCGCCAGCAGCCAAGCGGGACAGGGGGACACCTCAGATACGCAGTATTTT.

The rearrangement links TRBV28 to TRBJ1-5; the D is unclear. Trimming left V 6 bases short and J 6 bases short, with 15 bases between. Per the germline V gene, CDR1 is MDHEN and CDR2 is SYDVKM. This CDR3 contains 14 residues. DNA for the CDR3: TGTGCCAGCAGGCGGGCGGTGGCAAGTCAGCCCCAGCATTTT. It translates to CASRRAVASQPQHF.

The genes are TRBV6-5 and TRBJ1-2; D is ambiguous. Looked up from germline, CDR1 is MNHEY and CDR2 is SVGAGI. V gave up 0 bases and J gave up 2 bases, with 10 bases separating them. CDR3 length: 15 amino acids. The DNA of the CDR3 is TGTGCCAGCAGTTACTCGTACACGCCAAACTATGGCTACACCTTC. This gives the protein CASSYSYTPNYGYTF.

The chain is built from TRBV29-1 and TRBJ1-1; TRBD1 might be the D (6 bases). V was cut by 5 bases and J by 4 bases, with 14 bases left in between. The germline V gene encodes CDR1 SQVTM and CDR2 ANQGSEA. This CDR3 contains 13 residues. CDR3 sequence reads: CSVSGERRTEAFF. The CDR3 DNA reads TGCAGCGTTTCAGGGGAGAGGCGCACTGAAGCTTTCTTT. Variable domain in full (rest from reference TRBV29-1 and TRBJ1-1): SAVISQKPSRDICQRGTSLTIQCQVDSQVTMMFWYRQQPGQSLTLIATANQGSEATYESGFVIDKFPISRPNLTFSTLTVSNMSPEDSSIYLCSVSGERRTEAFFGQGTRLTVV.

V and J are TRBV7-2 and TRBJ2-2; the match to TRBD2 covers 13 bases. J was trimmed by 7 bases and V by 6 bases; bases with no gene match: 8. This CDR3 spans 16 amino acids. Germline lookup yields CDR1 SGHTA and CDR2 FQGNSA. The CDR3 loop reads CASRPTSGRANGELFF. The CDR3 DNA is TGTGCCAGCAGACCCACTAGCGGGAGGGCCAACGGGGAGCTGTTTTTT.

With regard to this clone: This CDR3 is also generated by other DNA sequences in the sample. The chain links TRBV5-4 to TRBJ2-5; D not resolved. This CDR3 is 13 amino acids long. CDR1 SGHNT and CDR2 YYREEE come from the germline V gene (reference sequence). V lost 0 bases to trimming and J lost 3 bases, with 6 bases between them. The chain's CDR3 is CASSLVSEETQYF. For the CDR3, the DNA is TGTGCCAGCAGCTTGGTGTCAGAAGAGACCCAGTACTTC.

The chain has TRBV11-2 and TRBJ2-7; D possibly corresponds to TRBD2 (6 bases). This CDR3 is 14 amino acids long. With 4 bases removed from V and 3 bases from J, the gap between germline ends came to 13 bases. CDR1 and CDR2 (germline): SGHAT, FQNNGV. CDR3 nucleotide sequence: TGTGCCAGCAGCTCCGGGACTGGGATCTACGAGCAGTACTTC. Protein product: CASSSGTGIYEQYF. Filled out from reference TRBV11-2 and TRBJ2-7, the complete variable domain reads EAGVAQSPRYKIIEKRQSVAFWCNPISGHATLYWYQQILGQGPKLLIQFQNNGVVDDSQLPKDRFSAERLKGVDSTLKIQPAKLEDSAVYLCASSSGTGIYEQYFGPGTRLTVT.

This clone came up a few times. The V and J genes are TRBV2 and TRBJ1-1; TRBD1 is a possible D gene (5 bases). V gave up 8 bases and J gave up 0 bases, with 10 bases separating them. Germline lookup yields CDR1 SNHLY and CDR2 FYNNEI. This CDR3 comprises 13 residues. For the CDR3, the DNA is TGTGCCAGCGAGCAGGGAATGAACACTGAAGCTTTCTTT. Its protein product is CASEQGMNTEAFF.

This chain joins TRBV10-1 and TRBJ2-3, with D possibly being TRBD2 (5 bases). Germline V gene data show CDR1 as WNHNN and CDR2 as SYGVQD (reference sequence). The CDR3 length is 14 residues. V shed 0 bases and J shed 5 bases, with 9 bases lying between them. This CDR3 reads CASSESRAKDTQYF. The CDR3 DNA reads TGCGCCAGCAGTGAGTCGAGGGCGAAAGATACGCAGTATTTT.

To note about this clone: Other nucleotide sequences in the sample specify the same CDR3. The chain combines TRBV14 with TRBJ2-1; D is ambiguous. This CDR3 is 11 amino acids long. The germline V gene encodes CDR1 SGHDN and CDR2 FVKESK. Trimming took off 5 bases at V and 4 bases at J, with 3 bases between the two ends. The CDR3 loop is CASSSYNEQFF. The CDR3 DNA reads as TGTGCCAGCAGCAGTTACAATGAGCAGTTCTTC. The full variable domain, completed using reference TRBV14 and TRBJ2-1, is EAGVTQFPSHSVIEKGQTVTLRCDPISGHDNLYWYRRVMGKEIKFLLHFVKESKQDESGMPNNRFLAERTGGTYSTLKVQPAELEDSGVYFCASSSYNEQFFGPGTRLTVL.